These 12 T cell receptor beta chains originate from one sample sequenced in a study of cytomegalovirus exposure and HLA in healthy donors. 13 Jbeta primers and 60 Vbeta primers were used for the PCR. Assay used: immunoSEQ multiplex PCR; TCRdb lists only in-frame clones, some missing. The sample includes about 200,000 clones, roughly 79% of them seen just once. Sequencing was done on a sample of PBMCs. These receptors all come from a man younger than 35 in good health and CMV-seronegative.

On this clone: The same CDR3 also results from other DNA sequences found in this sample. The chain couples TRBV7-2 to TRBJ2-1, with a weak D call TRBD2 (6 bases). The CDR3 runs 13 residues. Trimming pared 4 bases from V and 7 bases from J, leaving 11 bases between. Germline loops: CDR1 SGHTA, CDR2 FQGNSA. CDR3 DNA sequence: TGTGCCAGCAGCTCAAAAGGGAGGAATGAGCAGTTCTTC. Translating gives CASSSKGRNEQFF.

A single count supports this clone. The CDR3 DNA sequence: TGTGCCAGCAGCTTATTGGCGGGGAGGGATGAAAAACTGTTTTTT. The encoded protein is CASSLLAGRDEKLFF. The chain links TRBV7-8 to TRBJ1-4; no clear D gene. Trimming took 2 bases from V and 6 from J, leaving 13 bases between them. Germline CDR1 and CDR2: SGHVS and FQNEAQ. This CDR3 contains 15 residues.

The rearrangement links TRBV30 to TRBJ2-2; the match to TRBD2 covers 8 bases. V gave up 2 bases and J gave up 0 bases; unmatched junction bases: 2. The germline CDR1 and CDR2 sequences are GTSNPN and SVGIG (reference sequence). The length of the CDR3 is 15 residues. CDR3 nucleotide sequence: TGTGCCTGGAGTCGGGGGGGCGCGAACACCGGGGAGCTGTTTTTT. Its protein product is CAWSRGGANTGELFF. Drawing the rest from reference TRBV30 and TRBJ2-2, the complete variable domain is SQTIHQWPATLVQPVGSPLSLECTVEGTSNPNLYWYRQAAGRGLQLLFYSVGIGQISSEVPQNLSASRPQDRQFILSSKKLLLSDSGFYLCAWSRGGANTGELFFGEGSRLTVL.

CDR3 nucleotide sequence: TGTGCCAGCAGTTTATTATCGGGCACAGATACGCAGTATTTT. As protein: CASSLLSGTDTQYF. The chain carries TRBV27 and TRBJ2-3; D unclear. The CDR3 sequence is 14 residues long. Germline CDR1 and CDR2: MNHEY and SMNVEV (reference sequence). Between the trimmed V and J ends, which lost 1 base and 1 base, there was a span of 6 bases.

J is TRBJ2-3 and V is TRBV7-2; a possible D gene is TRBD2 (6 bases). Between the trimmed V and J ends, which lost 4 bases and 1 base, there was a span of 12 bases. The CDR3 has 15 amino acids. Germline lookup yields CDR1 SGHTA and CDR2 FQGNSA. The CDR3 protein is CASSSRRDGTDTQYF. CDR3 coding DNA: TGTGCCAGCAGCTCCCGGCGGGACGGCACAGATACGCAGTATTTT.

This clone was counted once. The V and J genes are TRBV5-4 and TRBJ2-3; TRBD2 is a possible D gene (6 bases). With 1 base removed from V and 3 bases from J, the gap between germline ends came to 21 bases. Germline loops: CDR1 SGHNT, CDR2 YYREEE (reference sequence). The CDR3 sequence is 18 residues long. The CDR3 region is CASSLSEVLGLWTDTQYF. The DNA for the CDR3 is TGTGCCAGCAGCTTGTCCGAGGTGTTGGGACTTTGGACAGATACGCAGTATTTT.

The genes are TRBV4-2 and TRBJ1-4, with unresolved D. Germline CDR1 is LGHNA and CDR2 is YNFKEQ. The CDR3 loop spans 16 amino acids. V lost 0 bases and J 0 bases, leaving 8 bases between the germline ends. CDR3: CASSQEATPTNEKLFF. In nucleotides, the CDR3 is TGTGCCAGCAGCCAAGAGGCAACCCCAACTAATGAAAAACTGTTTTTT.

V gene TRBV4-2 combines with J gene TRBJ2-5, with D tentatively TRBD2 (7 bases). V lost 2 bases to trimming and J lost 4 bases, with 8 bases between them. The length of the CDR3 is 13 residues. Germline CDR1 and CDR2: LGHNA and YNFKEQ. CDR3: CASSQRGAETQYF. In DNA, the CDR3 is TGTGCCAGCAGCCAACGGGGGGCAGAGACCCAGTACTTC.

This clone was recorded a few times. The junction does not match germline at one end; this may be a read error. The chain has TRBV7-9 and TRBJ1-3; weak D call: TRBD1 (6 bases). Germline V gives CDR1 SEHNR, CDR2 FQNEAQ (reference sequence). The CDR3 is 14 amino acids. The CDR3 region has the DNA TGTTCCAGCAGCCAACAGGGCTCTGGAAACACCATATATTTT. This sequence encodes CSSSQQGSGNTIYF.

The V call is TRBV5-1, the J call TRBJ2-1; the match to TRBD2 covers 9 bases. Trimming at V came to 4 bases and at J to 0 bases, leaving 8 bases not matched to a gene. The CDR3 has 17 residues. Germline V gene lookup returns CDR1 SGHRS and CDR2 YFSETQ. Written as DNA, the CDR3 is TGCGCCAGCAGCGAGGGACTAGCTCAGAGCTCCTACAATGAGCAGTTCTTC. This encodes CASSEGLAQSSYNEQFF.

J is TRBJ2-5 and V is TRBV18, with TRBD2 identical over 8 bases. Germline V lookup: CDR1 KGHSH, CDR2 LQKENI. The CDR3 has 17 residues. V trimming: 4 bases; J trimming: 0 bases; junction bases outside the gene matches: 10. The CDR3 loop is CASSLDVLAEYQETQYF. CDR3 sequence (DNA): TGTGCCAGCTCACTAGACGTACTAGCGGAGTACCAAGAGACCCAGTACTTC.

The rearrangement uses TRBV4-3 and TRBJ1-6; 8 nucleotides line up with TRBD1. The CDR3 is made up of 15 amino acids. Germline CDR1 LGHNA, CDR2 YSLEER. The ends lost 2 bases at V and 5 bases at J; junction bases unmatched: 2. The CDR3 protein is CASSQQGADNSPLHF. CDR3 sequence (DNA): TGCGCCAGCAGCCAACAGGGGGCGGATAATTCACCCCTCCACTTT.